The rows below give T cell receptor beta chains drawn from one sample of a study of brain T cells in children with intractable seizures. The table came from immunoSEQ multiplex PCR; TCRdb's copy has only in-frame clones and leaves some out. Among roughly 120,000 clones listed, around 94% were seen once. The sequenced sample was peripheral blood, obtained at surgery. Every receptor here comes from a boy in the first two years of life with hemimegalencephaly and intractable seizures. CDR3s leave out the opening cysteine and the closing phenylalanine or tryptophan. Fields, in order: V gene, J gene, CDR3 protein.

v_gene: TRBV1; j_gene: TRBJ1-2; CDR3aa: TSSPPDRPADGYT
v_gene: TRBV7-2; j_gene: TRBJ1-6; CDR3aa: ASSLALKRDSSSYNSPLH
v_gene: TRBV7-9; j_gene: TRBJ2-3; CDR3aa: ASSSTSGRTDTQY
v_gene: TRBV10-2; j_gene: TRBJ2-1; CDR3aa: ASAAAGGNEQF
v_gene: TRBV7-6; j_gene: TRBJ2-1; CDR3aa: ASSLERGGLYNEQF
v_gene: TRBV9; j_gene: TRBJ2-7; CDR3aa: ASSPQDGTYEQY
v_gene: TRBV11-3; j_gene: TRBJ2-7; CDR3aa: ASSRQGSYEQY
v_gene: TRBV19; j_gene: TRBJ1-6; CDR3aa: ASSIISGRVGSPLH
v_gene: TRBV3-1/TRBV3-2; j_gene: TRBJ2-7; CDR3aa: ASSPRLATYEQY
v_gene: TRBV6-1; j_gene: TRBJ1-1; CDR3aa: ASSEWGGNTEAF
v_gene: TRBV28; j_gene: TRBJ1-3; CDR3aa: ASSLDTGDGNTIY
v_gene: TRBV27; j_gene: TRBJ2-3; CDR3aa: ASSFGIKDTQY
v_gene: TRBV29-1; j_gene: TRBJ2-7; CDR3aa: SVEGHGAAYEQY
v_gene: TRBV5-1; j_gene: TRBJ1-1; CDR3aa: ASSDRTGGDEAF
v_gene: TRBV6-5; j_gene: TRBJ2-3; CDR3aa: ASSDRGSDTDTQY
v_gene: TRBV25-1; j_gene: TRBJ2-1; CDR3aa: ASRQGGTRYNEQF
v_gene: TRBV10-3; j_gene: TRBJ1-2; CDR3aa: AISRTGTATGYT
v_gene: TRBV10-1; j_gene: TRBJ2-3; CDR3aa: ASSSTGDTQY
v_gene: TRBV18; j_gene: TRBJ1-5; CDR3aa: ASSPGRGNQPQH
v_gene: TRBV5-4; j_gene: TRBJ2-7; CDR3aa: ASSWEDPLRDYEQY
v_gene: TRBV28; j_gene: TRBJ2-4; CDR3aa: ASSEGLAGVHSPNIQY
v_gene: TRBV11-3; j_gene: TRBJ2-6; CDR3aa: ASYQSSGANVLT
v_gene: TRBV11-3; j_gene: TRBJ2-5; CDR3aa: ASSRGGGDGRQTQY
v_gene: TRBV28; j_gene: TRBJ2-7; CDR3aa: ASTAGGTYEQY
v_gene: TRBV9; j_gene: TRBJ1-6; CDR3aa: ASSVVGSTGSPLH
v_gene: TRBV15; j_gene: TRBJ2-7; CDR3aa: ATSWAYSYEQY
v_gene: TRBV11-2; j_gene: TRBJ2-7; CDR3aa: ASSLIFEQY
v_gene: TRBV11-3; j_gene: TRBJ2-7; CDR3aa: ASSLGGGRREGRWDYEQY
v_gene: TRBV9; j_gene: TRBJ2-1; CDR3aa: ASSVRNNEQF